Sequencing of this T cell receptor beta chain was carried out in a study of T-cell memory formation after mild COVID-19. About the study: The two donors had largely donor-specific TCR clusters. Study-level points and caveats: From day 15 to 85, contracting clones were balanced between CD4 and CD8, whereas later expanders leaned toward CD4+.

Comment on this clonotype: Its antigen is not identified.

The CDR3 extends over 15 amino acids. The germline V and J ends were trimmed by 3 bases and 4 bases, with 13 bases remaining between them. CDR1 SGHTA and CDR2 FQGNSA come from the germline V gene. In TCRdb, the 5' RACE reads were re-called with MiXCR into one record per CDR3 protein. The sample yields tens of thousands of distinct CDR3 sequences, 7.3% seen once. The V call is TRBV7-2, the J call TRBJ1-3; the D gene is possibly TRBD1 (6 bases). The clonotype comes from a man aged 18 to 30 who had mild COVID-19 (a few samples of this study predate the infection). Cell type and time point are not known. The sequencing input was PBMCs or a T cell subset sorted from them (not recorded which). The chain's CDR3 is CASSFARGVGNTIYF. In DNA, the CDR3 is TGTGCCAGCAGCTTTGCTAGGGGGGTCGGAAACACCATATATTTT.